This T cell receptor beta chain stems from a study of Ad26.COV2.S vaccination and SARS-CoV-2 variants. In the study overall: The donor participated in the COV1001 trial, in its Ad26.COV2.S arm. Intramuscularly, Ad26.COV2.S was given either once or twice, 56 days apart. Study observations and caveats: Measurements of TCR breadth and depth may have given underestimates of the total T cell responses.

Measured with immunoSEQ multiplex PCR; TCRdb has only the in-frame clones, and not every one. The data hold about 350,000 clones, with less than 90% observed a single time. The treatment was: around 19 received Ad26.COV2.S at low or high dose, single or two shots; about five received placebo; per-sample allocation not given. Vaccine and placebo recipients were sampled on day 63 after the first injection. Cohort 1b enrolled adults aged 18-55 years in Boston. The CDR3 spans 14 residues. Germline V gene sequence: CDR1 LNHNV, CDR2 YYDKDF (reference sequence). V gave up 0 bases and J gave up 9 bases, with 12 bases separating them. In regard to this clone: The antigen is not known.

The receptor was isolated from a person aged 18-65 years who received the Ad26.COV2.S COVID-19 vaccine or a placebo. Source: peripheral blood, taken in a trial of Ad26.COV2.S vaccine versus placebo. The rearrangement links TRBV15 to TRBJ1-5; D call uncertain. The CDR3 loop is CATSRDKGIRPQHF. The CDR3 DNA reads as TGTGCCACCAGCAGAGATAAGGGAATAAGGCCCCAGCATTTT.